This entry features one TCR beta chain sequence. Profiling relied on immunoSEQ multiplex PCR, and the TCRdb table lists in-frame clones only, not all of them. The data show about 1 million clones, with about 77% seen just once and approximately 1.5% held by the top ten. This sample was included in a study of shared clonotypes between healthy human individuals. V was shortened by 2 bases and J by 4 bases, with 9 bases between the two germline ends. The germline CDR1 and CDR2 sequences are SNHLY and FYNNEI. The CDR3 spans 13 residues. Sequencing was done on a sample of memory CD4+ T cells sorted from blood. Subset in this sample: CD45RA-negative fraction. The clonotype originates from a man aged 18 to 29 in good health. This sequence joins TRBV2 and TRBJ2-7; weak D call: TRBD1 (6 bases). Written as DNA, the CDR3 is TGTGCCAGCAGTGAACAGGGGTTTTACGAGCAGTACTTC. It yields the protein CASSEQGFYEQYF.